The sequence of this TCR beta chain was determined in a study of siplizumab effects on memory and regulatory T cells. Study-level findings and limits: With siplizumab, cumulative frequency of CD4+ memory-derived alloreactive sequences dropped significantly. Unstimulated naive T cells seemed to show more diversity than memory cells did, and they also seemed to be among the major contributors to the alloresponse.

The assay was immunoSEQ multiplex PCR, and TCRdb's table has in-frame clones only and misses some. The sample yields around 58,000 clones, around four fifths seen once. V lost 4 bases and J lost 4, with 17 bases in between. In germline, CDR1 is LGHNA, CDR2 YNFKEQ. The CDR3 covers 15 residues. Regarding this clone: What it binds is unknown.

The sample consisted of memory CD4+ T cells sorted from blood. The rearrangement links TRBV4-2 to TRBJ2-7, with D hard to call. This TCR derives from a human donor in good health. CDR3 in DNA: TGTGCCAGCAGCCGGGAAATAGGAAGTCTTTACGAGCAGTACTTC. Translated: CASSREIGSLYEQYF.